This T cell receptor (beta chain) was recovered during a study of T cell responses to AZD1222 COVID-19 vaccine. On this clone itself: Its matching antigen is unknown.

Germline V gene data show CDR1 as LGHNA and CDR2 as YNFKEQ. Germline trimming cut 0 bases from V and 7 bases from J; bases unmatched to any gene: 6. The CDR3 has 16 residues. The table came from immunoSEQ multiplex PCR; TCRdb's copy has only in-frame clones and leaves some out. This table holds roughly 150,000 clones, around nine tenths found once. Findings and caveats of the study: Baseline seropositivity occurred in only a handful of AZD1222 recipients. CD4 TCRs associated with vaccination spanned spike, dominating at 160-218 and 743-854.

Pooled together were second doses at about 4 or about 12 weeks. The sequence was collected from an adult who received the AZD1222 COVID-19 vaccine. Specimen: peripheral blood, collected 28 days after the second AZD1222 dose. The V call is TRBV4-2, the J call TRBJ1-4, with TRBD1 matching over 9 bases. In DNA form, the CDR3 reads TGTGCCAGCAGCCAAGAATCAGGGACAGGGACTGAAAAACTGTTTTTT. It is translated as CASSQESGTGTEKLFF.